This TCR beta chain was obtained from a study of cytomegalovirus exposure and HLA in healthy donors. A word on this clone: Antigen unknown.

Use of 60 Vbeta and 13 Jbeta primers characterized the PCR. Source study methods: As a later analysis found, there were 70 million to 80 million unique TCR beta chains, of which roughly 11 million were shared. Here immunoSEQ multiplex PCR was the method, and the copy in TCRdb shows in-frame clones only, minus some. That table supplies the V and J calls and clone size; D and trimming were determined from the DNA. The table shows around 100,000 clones, with around 83% occurring only once. Overall study results and limits: It was confirmed in vitro that three of the CMV-associated chains were specific for CMV antigens. In an earlier analysis, about 87% or about 30%: the productive usage of most TCR beta V segments.

Specimen: PBMCs. This receptor was identified in a woman aged 18 to 35 in good health and CMV-seronegative.

The chain's CDR3 is CASSLAFLLAGGRGSYNEQFF. The CDR3 DNA is TGCGCCAGCAGCTTAGCCTTCTTACTAGCGGGGGGCAGAGGGTCCTACAATGAGCAGTTCTTC. The V gene is TRBV5-1, the J gene TRBJ2-1, with 12 bases lining up with TRBD2. CDR1 is SGHRS and CDR2 is YFSETQ in the germline V gene. The CDR3 is 21 amino acids. J gave up 1 base and V 2 bases, and 16 bases lay outside the gene matches.